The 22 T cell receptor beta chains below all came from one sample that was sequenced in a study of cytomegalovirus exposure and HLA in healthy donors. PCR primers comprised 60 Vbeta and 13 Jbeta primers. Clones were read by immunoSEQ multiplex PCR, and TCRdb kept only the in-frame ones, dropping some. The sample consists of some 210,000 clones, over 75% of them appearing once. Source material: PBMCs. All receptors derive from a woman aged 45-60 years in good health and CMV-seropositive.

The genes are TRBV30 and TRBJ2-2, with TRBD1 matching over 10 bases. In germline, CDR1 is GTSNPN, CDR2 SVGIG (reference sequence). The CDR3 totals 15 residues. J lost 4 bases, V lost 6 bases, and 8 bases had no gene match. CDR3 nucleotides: TGTGCCTGCAAAGGCGGGACAGGGGTCACCGGGGAGCTGTTTTTT. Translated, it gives CACKGGTGVTGELFF.

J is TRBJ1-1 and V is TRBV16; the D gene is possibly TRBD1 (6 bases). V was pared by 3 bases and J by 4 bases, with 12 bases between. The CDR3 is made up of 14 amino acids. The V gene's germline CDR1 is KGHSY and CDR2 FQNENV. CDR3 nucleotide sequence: TGTGCCAGCAGCCATTACGGACAGCCCACTGAAGCTTTCTTT. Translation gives CASSHYGQPTEAFF.

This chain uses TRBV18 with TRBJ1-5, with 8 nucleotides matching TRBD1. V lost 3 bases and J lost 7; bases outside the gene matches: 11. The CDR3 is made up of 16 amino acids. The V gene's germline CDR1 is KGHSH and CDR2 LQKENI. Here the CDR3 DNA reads TGTGCCAGCTCACCGGCAGGCAGGGGGCCGGGGCAGCCCCAGCATTTT. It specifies CASSPAGRGPGQPQHF.

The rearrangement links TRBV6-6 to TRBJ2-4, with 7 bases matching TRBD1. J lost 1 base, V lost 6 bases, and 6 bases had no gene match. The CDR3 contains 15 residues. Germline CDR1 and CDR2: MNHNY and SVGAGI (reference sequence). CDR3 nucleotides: TGTGCCAGCAGAGACAGGGATAAGGCCAAAAACATTCAGTACTTC. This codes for CASRDRDKAKNIQYF.

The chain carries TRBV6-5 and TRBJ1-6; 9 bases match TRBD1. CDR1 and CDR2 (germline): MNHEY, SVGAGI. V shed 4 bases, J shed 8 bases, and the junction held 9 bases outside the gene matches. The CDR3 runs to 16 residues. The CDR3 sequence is CASSLRDREGYSPLHF. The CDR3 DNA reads TGTGCCAGCAGTTTACGGGACAGGGAAGGATATTCACCCCTCCACTTT.

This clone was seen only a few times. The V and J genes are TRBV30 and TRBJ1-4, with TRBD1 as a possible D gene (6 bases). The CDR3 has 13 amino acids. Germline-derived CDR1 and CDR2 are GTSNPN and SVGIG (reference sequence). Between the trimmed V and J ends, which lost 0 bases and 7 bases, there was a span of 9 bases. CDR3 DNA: TGTGCCTGGAGTGTAATGGGGGCTGAAAAACTGTTTTTT. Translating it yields CAWSVMGAEKLFF.

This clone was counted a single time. CDR3 nucleotide sequence: TGTGCCAGCAGTTACAGCGACTCTCCCCCTCAAGCTTTCTTT. Translating it yields CASSYSDSPPQAFF. The chain carries TRBV6-6 and TRBJ1-1; D not certain. This CDR3 has 14 residues. V was shortened by 2 bases and J by 9 bases, with 16 bases between the two germline ends. Looked up from germline, CDR1 is MNHNY and CDR2 is SVGAGI (reference sequence).

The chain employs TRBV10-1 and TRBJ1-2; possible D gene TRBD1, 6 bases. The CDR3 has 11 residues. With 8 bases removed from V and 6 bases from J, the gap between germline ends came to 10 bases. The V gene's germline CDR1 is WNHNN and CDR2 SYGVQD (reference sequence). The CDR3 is CASSGGNGYTF. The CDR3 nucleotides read TGCGCCAGCTCGGGGGGCAATGGCTACACCTTC.

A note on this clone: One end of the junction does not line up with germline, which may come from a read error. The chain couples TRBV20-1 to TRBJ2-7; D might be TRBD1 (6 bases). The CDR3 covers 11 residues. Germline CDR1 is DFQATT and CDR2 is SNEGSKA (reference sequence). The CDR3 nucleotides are TGCAGCGCTATGTCAGGGGAAGAGCAGTACTTC. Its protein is CSAMSGEEQYF.

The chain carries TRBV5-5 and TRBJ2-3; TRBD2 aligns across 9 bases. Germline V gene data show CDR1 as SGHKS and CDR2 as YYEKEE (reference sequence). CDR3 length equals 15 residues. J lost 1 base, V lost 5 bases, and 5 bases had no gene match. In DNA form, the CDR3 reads TGTGCCAGCAGTTTCAGGACTAGCGGCACAGATACGCAGTATTTT. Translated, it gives CASSFRTSGTDTQYF.

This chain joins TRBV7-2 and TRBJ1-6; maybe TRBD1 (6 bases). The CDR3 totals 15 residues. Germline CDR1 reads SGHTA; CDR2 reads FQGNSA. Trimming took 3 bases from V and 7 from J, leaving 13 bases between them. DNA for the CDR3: TGTGCCAGCAGCTTCACAGGGTTGAGGAATTCACCCCTCCACTTT. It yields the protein CASSFTGLRNSPLHF.

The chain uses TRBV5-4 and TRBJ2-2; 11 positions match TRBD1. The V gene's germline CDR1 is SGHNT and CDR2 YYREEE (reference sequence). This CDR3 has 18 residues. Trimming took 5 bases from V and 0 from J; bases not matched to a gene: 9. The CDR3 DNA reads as TGTGCCAGCAGACCCCGCAAGGGACAGGGGGCGAACACCGGGGAGCTGTTTTTT. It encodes CASRPRKGQGANTGELFF.

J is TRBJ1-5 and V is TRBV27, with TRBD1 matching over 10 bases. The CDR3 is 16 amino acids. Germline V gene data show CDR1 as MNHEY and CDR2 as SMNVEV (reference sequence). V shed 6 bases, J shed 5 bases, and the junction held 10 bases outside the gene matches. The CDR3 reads CASSNIPGTGDQPQHF. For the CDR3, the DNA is TGTGCCAGCAGCAATATTCCCGGGACAGGGGATCAGCCCCAGCATTTT.

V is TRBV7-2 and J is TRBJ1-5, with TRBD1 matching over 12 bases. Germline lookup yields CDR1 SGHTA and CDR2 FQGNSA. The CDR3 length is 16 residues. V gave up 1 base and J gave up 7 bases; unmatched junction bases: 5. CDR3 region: CASSLVPGTGGQPQHF. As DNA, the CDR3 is TGTGCCAGCAGCTTAGTTCCGGGGACAGGGGGCCAGCCCCAGCATTTT.

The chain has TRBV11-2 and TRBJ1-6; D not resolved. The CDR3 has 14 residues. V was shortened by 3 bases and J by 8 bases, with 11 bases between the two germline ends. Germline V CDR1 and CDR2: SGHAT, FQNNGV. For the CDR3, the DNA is TGTGCCAGCAGCTTGAGGGTTGGGGATTCACCCCTCCACTTT. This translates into CASSLRVGDSPLHF.

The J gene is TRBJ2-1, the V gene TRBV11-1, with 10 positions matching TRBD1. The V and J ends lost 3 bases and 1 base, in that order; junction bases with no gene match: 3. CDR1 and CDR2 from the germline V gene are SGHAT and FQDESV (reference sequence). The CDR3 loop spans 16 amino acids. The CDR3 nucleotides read TGTGCCAGCAGCTTCCCGGGACAGGGGTCCTACAATGAGCAGTTCTTC. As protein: CASSFPGQGSYNEQFF.

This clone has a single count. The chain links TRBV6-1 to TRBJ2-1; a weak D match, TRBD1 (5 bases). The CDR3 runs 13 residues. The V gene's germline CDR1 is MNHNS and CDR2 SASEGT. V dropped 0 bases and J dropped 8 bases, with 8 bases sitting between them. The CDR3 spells CASSEAGPDEQFF. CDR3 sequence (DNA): TGTGCCAGCAGTGAAGCGGGGCCTGATGAGCAGTTCTTC.

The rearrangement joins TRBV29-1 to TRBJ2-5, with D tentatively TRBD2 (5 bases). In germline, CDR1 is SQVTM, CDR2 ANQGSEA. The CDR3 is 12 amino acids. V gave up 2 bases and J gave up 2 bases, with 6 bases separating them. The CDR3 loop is CSVELAQETQYF. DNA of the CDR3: TGCAGCGTTGAACTAGCTCAAGAGACCCAGTACTTC.

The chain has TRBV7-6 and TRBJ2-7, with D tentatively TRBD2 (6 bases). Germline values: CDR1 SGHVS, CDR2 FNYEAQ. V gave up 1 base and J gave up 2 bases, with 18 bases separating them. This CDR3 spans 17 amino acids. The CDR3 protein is CASSLDLRGTPTYEQYF. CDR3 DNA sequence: TGTGCCAGCAGCTTAGATCTCCGGGGGACCCCAACCTACGAGCAGTACTTC.

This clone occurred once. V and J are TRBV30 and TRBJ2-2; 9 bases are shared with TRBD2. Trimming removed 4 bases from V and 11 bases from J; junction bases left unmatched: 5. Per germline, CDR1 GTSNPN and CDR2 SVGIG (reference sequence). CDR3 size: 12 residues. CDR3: CAWNLGTSELFF. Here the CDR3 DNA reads TGTGCCTGGAATTTGGGGACTAGCGAGCTGTTTTTT.

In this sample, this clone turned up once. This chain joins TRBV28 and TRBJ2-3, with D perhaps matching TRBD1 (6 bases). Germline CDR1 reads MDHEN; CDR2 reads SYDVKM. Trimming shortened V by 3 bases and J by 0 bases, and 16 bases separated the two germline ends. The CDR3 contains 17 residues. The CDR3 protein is CASSFGGRRYSTDTQYF. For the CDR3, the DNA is TGTGCCAGCAGTTTTGGGGGCCGACGTTATAGCACAGATACGCAGTATTTT.

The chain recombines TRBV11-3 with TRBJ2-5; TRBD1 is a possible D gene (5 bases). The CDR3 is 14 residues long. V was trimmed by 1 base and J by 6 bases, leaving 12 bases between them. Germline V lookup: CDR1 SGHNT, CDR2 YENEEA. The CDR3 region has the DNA TGTGCCAGCAGCTTAGGCGGACATACCCAGACCCAGTACTTC. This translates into CASSLGGHTQTQYF.